This TCR beta chain was sequenced for a study of blood T cell repertoires in COVID-19. Study overall: Some COVID-19 samples were acute and others convalescent; all came from the United States, Italy and Spain. PBMCs, B-cell-depleted T cells, or T cells were the source of the cDNA or gDNA that made up the material.

In the source study's methods: How many nucleated cells were present was estimated from reference gene primer amplification. The protocol was immunoSEQ multiplex PCR, while the TCRdb copy is restricted to in-frame clones and leaves out a portion. V, J and clone size reflect that table, while D and trimming were determined from the DNA. The profile shows about 71,000 clones, roughly 87% of them singletons. V was cut by 0 bases and J by 1 base, with 9 bases left in between. The CDR3 spans 16 residues. CDR1 is SSHAT, CDR2 FNYEAQ, per germline (reference sequence). The TCR originated in a woman aged 80 or over with acute or convalescent COVID-19. This chain connects TRBV7-7 to TRBJ2-2; a weak D match, TRBD2 (5 bases). The material sequenced was peripheral blood. The CDR3 loop reads CASSLASGVNTGELFF. The CDR3 DNA is TGTGCCAGCAGCTTAGCGAGCGGAGTGAACACCGGGGAGCTGTTTTTT.